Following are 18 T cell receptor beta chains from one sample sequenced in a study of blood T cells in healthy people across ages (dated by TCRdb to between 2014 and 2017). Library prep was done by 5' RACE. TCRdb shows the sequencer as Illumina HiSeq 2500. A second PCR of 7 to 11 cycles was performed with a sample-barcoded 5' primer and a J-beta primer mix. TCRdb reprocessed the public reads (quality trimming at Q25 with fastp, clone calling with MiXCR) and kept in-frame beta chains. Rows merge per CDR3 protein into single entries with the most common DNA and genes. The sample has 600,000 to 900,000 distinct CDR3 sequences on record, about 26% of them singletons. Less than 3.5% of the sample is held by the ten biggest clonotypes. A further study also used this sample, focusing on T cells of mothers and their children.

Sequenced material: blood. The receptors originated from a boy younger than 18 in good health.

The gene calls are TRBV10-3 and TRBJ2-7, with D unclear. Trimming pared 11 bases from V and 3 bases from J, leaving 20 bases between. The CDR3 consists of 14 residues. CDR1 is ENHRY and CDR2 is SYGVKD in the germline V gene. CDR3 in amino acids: CAACCWGIIYEQYF. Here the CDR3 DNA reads TGTGCCGCCTGTTGCTGGGGTATTATCTACGAGCAGTACTTC.

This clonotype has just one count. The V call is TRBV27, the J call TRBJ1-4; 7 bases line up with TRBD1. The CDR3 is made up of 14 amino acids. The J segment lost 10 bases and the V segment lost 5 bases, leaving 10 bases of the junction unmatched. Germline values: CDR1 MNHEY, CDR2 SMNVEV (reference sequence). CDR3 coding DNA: TGTGCCAGCAGTGCGGACAGGTCGCGTGGAAAACTGTTTTTT. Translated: CASSADRSRGKLFF.

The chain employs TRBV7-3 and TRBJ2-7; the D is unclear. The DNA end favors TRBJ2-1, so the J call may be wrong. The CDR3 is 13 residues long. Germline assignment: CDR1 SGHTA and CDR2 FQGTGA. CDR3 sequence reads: CASSLMANNEQFF. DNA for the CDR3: TGTGCCAGCAGCTTAATGGCTAACAATGAGCAGTTCTTC.

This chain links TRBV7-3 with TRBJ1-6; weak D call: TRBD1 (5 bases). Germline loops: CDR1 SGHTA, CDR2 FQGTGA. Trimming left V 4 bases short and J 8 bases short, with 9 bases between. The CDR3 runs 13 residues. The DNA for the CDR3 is TGTGCCAGCAGCTACGGGGGTTATTCACCCCTCCACTTT. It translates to CASSYGGYSPLHF.

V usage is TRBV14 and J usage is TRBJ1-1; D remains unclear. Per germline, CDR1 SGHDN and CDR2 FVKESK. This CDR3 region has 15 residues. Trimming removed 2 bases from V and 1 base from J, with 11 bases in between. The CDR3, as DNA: TGTGCCAGCAGCCAAACCGGGGAGGCGAACACTGAAGCTTTCTTT. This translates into CASSQTGEANTEAFF.

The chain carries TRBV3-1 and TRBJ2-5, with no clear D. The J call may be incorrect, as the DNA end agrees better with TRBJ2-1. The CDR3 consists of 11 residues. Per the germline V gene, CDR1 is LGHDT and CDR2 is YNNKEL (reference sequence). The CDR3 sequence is CASSQRWEQFF. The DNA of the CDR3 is TGTGCCAGCAGCCAGCGGTGGGAGCAGTTCTTC.

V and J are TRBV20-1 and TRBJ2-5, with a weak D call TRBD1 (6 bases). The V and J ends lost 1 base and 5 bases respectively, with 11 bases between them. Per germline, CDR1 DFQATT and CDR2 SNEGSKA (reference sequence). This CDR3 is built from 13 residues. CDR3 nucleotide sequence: TGCAGTGCTAGAGTCAGGGGCGGGGAGACCCAGTACTTC. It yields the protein CSARVRGGETQYF.

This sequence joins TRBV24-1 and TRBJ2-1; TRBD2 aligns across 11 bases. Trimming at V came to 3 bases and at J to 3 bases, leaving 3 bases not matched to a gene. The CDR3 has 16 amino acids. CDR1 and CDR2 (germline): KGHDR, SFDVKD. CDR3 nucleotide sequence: TGTGCCACCAGTGATCAGACTAGCGGGGTCTACAATGAGCAGTTCTTC. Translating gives CATSDQTSGVYNEQFF.

CDR3 region: CASSPTFSSYEQYF. In DNA, the CDR3 is TGTGCCAGCAGTCCGACATTCAGCTCCTACGAGCAGTACTTC. J is TRBJ2-7 and V is TRBV7-9; D is unresolved. The germline CDR1 and CDR2 sequences are SEHNR and FQNEAQ (reference sequence). The V end was cut by 6 bases, the J end by 0 bases, with 12 bases between. The CDR3 runs to 14 residues.

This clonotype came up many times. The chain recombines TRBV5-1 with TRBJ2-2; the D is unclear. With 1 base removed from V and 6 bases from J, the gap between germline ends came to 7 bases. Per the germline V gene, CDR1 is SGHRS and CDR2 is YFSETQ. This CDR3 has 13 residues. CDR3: CASSLQGSGELFF. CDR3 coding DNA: TGCGCCAGCAGCTTGCAAGGGTCCGGGGAGCTGTTTTTT.

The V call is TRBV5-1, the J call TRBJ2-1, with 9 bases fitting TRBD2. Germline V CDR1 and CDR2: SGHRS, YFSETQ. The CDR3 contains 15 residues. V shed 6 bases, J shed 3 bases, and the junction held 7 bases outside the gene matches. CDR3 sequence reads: CASTWTSVNYNEQFF. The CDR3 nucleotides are TGCGCCAGCACCTGGACTAGCGTCAACTACAATGAGCAGTTCTTC.

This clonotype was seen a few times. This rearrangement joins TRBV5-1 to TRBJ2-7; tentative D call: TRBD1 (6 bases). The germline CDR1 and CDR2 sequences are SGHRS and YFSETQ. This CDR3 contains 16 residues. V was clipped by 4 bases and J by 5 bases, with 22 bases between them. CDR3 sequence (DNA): TGCGCCAGCAGCCCCGGAGAGAACAGGGTGATCCACGAGCAGTACTTC. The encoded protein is CASSPGENRVIHEQYF.

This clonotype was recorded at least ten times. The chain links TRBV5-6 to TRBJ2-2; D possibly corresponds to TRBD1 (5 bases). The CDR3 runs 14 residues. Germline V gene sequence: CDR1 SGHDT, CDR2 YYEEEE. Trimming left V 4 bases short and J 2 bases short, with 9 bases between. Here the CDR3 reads CASSHDSNTGELFF. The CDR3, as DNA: TGTGCCAGCAGCCACGACAGCAACACCGGGGAGCTGTTTTTT. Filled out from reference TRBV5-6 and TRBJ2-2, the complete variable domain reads DAGVTQSPTHLIKTRGQQVTLRCSPKSGHDTVSWYQQALGQGPQFIFQYYEEEERQRGNFPDRFSGHQFPNYSSELNVNALLLGDSALYLCASSHDSNTGELFFGEGSRLTVL.

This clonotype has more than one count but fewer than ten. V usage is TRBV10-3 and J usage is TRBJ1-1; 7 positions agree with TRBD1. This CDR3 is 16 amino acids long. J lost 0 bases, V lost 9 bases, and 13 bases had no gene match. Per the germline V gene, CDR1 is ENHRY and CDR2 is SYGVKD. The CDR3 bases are TGTGCCATTAGCGCCGGGACAGCCGACCTGAACACTGAAGCTTTCTTT. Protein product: CAISAGTADLNTEAFF.

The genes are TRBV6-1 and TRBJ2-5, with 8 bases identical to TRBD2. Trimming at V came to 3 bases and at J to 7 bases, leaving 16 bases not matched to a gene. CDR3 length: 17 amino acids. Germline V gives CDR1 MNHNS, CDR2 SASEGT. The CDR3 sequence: CASSDRASGPIGGTQYF. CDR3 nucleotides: TGTGCCAGCAGTGATAGGGCTAGCGGGCCAATCGGGGGGACCCAGTACTTC.

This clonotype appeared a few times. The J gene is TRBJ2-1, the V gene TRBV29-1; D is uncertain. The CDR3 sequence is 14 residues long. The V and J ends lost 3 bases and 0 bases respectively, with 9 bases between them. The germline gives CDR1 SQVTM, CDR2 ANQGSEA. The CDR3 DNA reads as TGCAGCGTTGACGTACAGAGCTCCTACAATGAGCAGTTCTTC. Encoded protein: CSVDVQSSYNEQFF.

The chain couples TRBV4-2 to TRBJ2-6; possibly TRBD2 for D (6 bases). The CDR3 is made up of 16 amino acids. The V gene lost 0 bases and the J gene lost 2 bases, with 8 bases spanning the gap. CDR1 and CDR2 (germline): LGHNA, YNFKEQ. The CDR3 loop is CASSQDGGAGANVLTF. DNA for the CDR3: TGTGCCAGCAGCCAAGATGGCGGGGCTGGGGCCAACGTCCTGACTTTC.

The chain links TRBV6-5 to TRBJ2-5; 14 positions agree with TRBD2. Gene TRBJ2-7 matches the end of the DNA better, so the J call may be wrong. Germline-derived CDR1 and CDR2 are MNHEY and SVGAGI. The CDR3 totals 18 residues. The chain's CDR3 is CASSYPTSGGALTDEQYF. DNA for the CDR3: TGTGCCAGCAGTTACCCGACTAGCGGGGGGGCGCTGACAGACGAGCAGTACTTC.